This T cell receptor (beta chain) was documented in a study of blood T cell repertoires in COVID-19. Turning to the study itself: Samples of COVID-19 (acute and convalescent) were obtained from the United States, Italy and Spain. T cells, B-cell-depleted T cells, or PBMCs supplied cDNA or gDNA.

Original methodology: Cell counts per sample came from amplifying reference gene primers. The table came from immunoSEQ multiplex PCR; TCRdb's copy has only in-frame clones and leaves some out. That table supplies the V and J calls and clone size; D and trimming were determined from the DNA. Among some 150,000 clones, around four fifths were seen once, and the ten largest hold about 3%. With 0 bases clipped from V and 8 bases from J, the junction kept 11 bases outside the gene matches. Looked up from germline, CDR1 is SGHRS and CDR2 is YFSETQ. This CDR3 has 17 residues. This TCR came from a middle-aged woman with active or convalescent COVID-19. The sequenced sample was peripheral blood. The chain employs TRBV5-1 and TRBJ1-4; 9 bases are a match to TRBD1. Written as DNA, the CDR3 is TGCGCCAGCAGCTTGGACAGGGGGCCCTCCAGAGGGGAAAAACTGTTTTTT. Translation: CASSLDRGPSRGEKLFF.